This passage covers 14 T cell receptor beta chains from one sample sequenced in a study of T-cell reconstitution after alpha-beta-depleted transplantation in children. Molecular barcoding with unique molecular identifiers was used for the TCRbeta library. TCRdb reprocessed the PCR reads via MiXCR and lists one record per CDR3 protein. The sample has about 580,000 distinct CDR3 sequences, 20% to 25% seen once; the top ten hold roughly 14%. Specimen: PBMCs, mostly from graft donor cells, collected 360 days after TCRalphabeta/CD19-depleted stem cell transplant. The receptors derive from a boy under two years old who had a stem cell transplant for acute myeloid leukemia, so the T cells may come from the graft donor.

This clonotype was counted a few times. The chain joins TRBV20-1 to TRBJ1-1; the D is unclear. CDR1 and CDR2 (germline): DFQATT, SNEGSKA (reference sequence). This CDR3 has 14 amino acids. The germline V and J ends were trimmed by 3 bases and 2 bases, with 13 bases remaining between them. The CDR3 coding sequence is TGCAGTGCTAGGTCGGGCAGCTCAAACACTGAAGCTTTCTTT. Its protein is CSARSGSSNTEAFF.

This clonotype was recorded many times. J is TRBJ2-7 and V is TRBV5-5; no firm D call. V was clipped by 0 bases and J by 4 bases, with 2 bases between them. CDR3 length equals 11 residues. Germline V gene sequence: CDR1 SGHKS, CDR2 YYEKEE (reference sequence). The DNA for the CDR3 is TGTGCCAGCAGCTTGGGGTACGAGCAGTACGTC. Encoded protein: CASSLGYEQYV.

The V call is TRBV5-1, the J call TRBJ2-1; TRBD1 aligns across 8 bases. The V and J ends lost 3 bases and 5 bases, in that order; junction bases with no gene match: 13. The CDR3 extends over 17 amino acids. Germline V gives CDR1 SGHRS, CDR2 YFSETQ. CDR3: CASSWRPQSGGNNEQFF. CDR3 bases: TGCGCCAGCAGCTGGCGGCCTCAGTCAGGGGGCAACAATGAGCAGTTCTTC.

V gene TRBV7-2 combines with J gene TRBJ2-2; no firm D call. The CDR3 covers 12 residues. Trimming pared 5 bases from V and 7 bases from J, leaving 8 bases between. Germline assignment: CDR1 SGHTA and CDR2 FQGNSA. Written as DNA, the CDR3 is TGTGCCAGCAGCCCCTACCACGGGGAGCTGTTTTTT. It translates to CASSPYHGELFF.

The CDR3 DNA follows: TGCAGTGCAGAATCGGACAGGTTGTACACTGAAGCTTTCTTT. Its translation: CSAESDRLYTEAFF. The gene calls are TRBV20-1 and TRBJ1-1, with 7 positions matching TRBD1. Trimming removed 6 bases from V and 3 bases from J; junction bases left unmatched: 10. Germline loops: CDR1 DFQATT, CDR2 SNEGSKA (reference sequence). The CDR3 has 14 residues.

The chain couples TRBV20-1 to TRBJ2-5; TRBD2 aligns across 12 bases. Per germline, CDR1 DFQATT and CDR2 SNEGSKA (reference sequence). Trimming took 5 bases from V and 7 from J; bases not matched to a gene: 11. The CDR3 has 15 amino acids. The CDR3 region is CSAPRGATSGGTQYF. CDR3 in DNA: TGCAGTGCTCCACGAGGGGCGACTAGCGGGGGGACCCAGTACTTC.

The table lists this clonotype with many counts. The J gene is TRBJ2-7, the V gene TRBV4-2, with no clear D. The CDR3 loop spans 16 amino acids. The germline gives CDR1 LGHNA, CDR2 YNFKEQ. Trimming pared 8 bases from V and 0 bases from J, leaving 20 bases between. The CDR3 region has the DNA TGTGCCAGCTTCCGAAAAGGCCACCTCAGCTCCTACGAGCAGTACGTC. It translates to CASFRKGHLSSYEQYV.

J is TRBJ2-7 and V is TRBV7-2, with D perhaps TRBD2 (5 bases). This CDR3 is 14 amino acids long. Germline loops: CDR1 SGHTA, CDR2 FQGNSA. V shed 5 bases and J shed 0 bases, with 11 bases lying between them. CDR3 coding DNA: TGTGCCAGCAGCCCATTTACTAGCTCCTACGAGCAGTACTTC. This codes for CASSPFTSSYEQYF.

CDR3 nucleotide sequence: TGCGCCAGCAGCTTCGGGACGGCGGTGTTCTTT. This encodes CASSFGTAVFF. The chain is built from TRBV5-1 and TRBJ1-1; D is possibly TRBD1 (5 bases). Per the germline V gene, CDR1 is SGHRS and CDR2 is YFSETQ. Trimming took 2 bases from V and 14 from J, leaving 13 bases between them. The CDR3 runs 11 residues.

At least ten counts were recorded for this clonotype. The V and J genes are TRBV20-1 and TRBJ2-1, with D unclear. V lost 3 bases and J 9 bases, leaving 15 bases between the germline ends. The CDR3 loop spans 13 amino acids. Per the germline V gene, CDR1 is DFQATT and CDR2 is SNEGSKA (reference sequence). CDR3: CSARSLTWGEQFF. The DNA for the CDR3 is TGCAGTGCTAGGTCCCTGACTTGGGGTGAGCAGTTCTTC.

This clonotype has just a few counts. This chain links TRBV11-2 with TRBJ1-2; TRBD1 might be the D (6 bases). V was shortened by 5 bases and J by 5 bases, with 27 bases between the two germline ends. The CDR3 extends over 18 amino acids. From germline, CDR1 is SGHAT and CDR2 FQNNGV. CDR3 nucleotides: TGTGCCAGCAGCCGCTCGATCCAGGGCAGCGGGGGGCCTTATGGCTACACCTTC. Translating gives CASSRSIQGSGGPYGYTF.

This clonotype was seen a few times. The chain employs TRBV20-1 and TRBJ2-1; tentatively, D is TRBD2 (5 bases). Germline CDR1 and CDR2: DFQATT and SNEGSKA (reference sequence). V lost 4 bases and J 0 bases, leaving 13 bases between the germline ends. This CDR3 is built from 15 residues. The chain's CDR3 is CSATNRESSYNEQFF. The CDR3 DNA reads as TGCAGTGCTACCAATAGGGAGAGCTCCTACAATGAGCAGTTCTTC.

This clonotype showed up just a few times. The V gene is TRBV28, the J gene TRBJ2-7; D remains ambiguous. CDR3 length: 11 residues. Looked up from germline, CDR1 is MDHEN and CDR2 is SYDVKM. Trimming removed 2 bases at V and 7 bases at J, with 6 bases between. Here the CDR3 reads CASSLRPEQYV. For the CDR3, the DNA is TGTGCCAGCAGTTTACGGCCAGAGCAGTACGTC.

Ten or more counts support this clonotype. V usage is TRBV20-1 and J usage is TRBJ2-7; 8 bases are shared with TRBD1. The CDR3 length is 14 residues. Germline CDR1 reads DFQATT; CDR2 reads SNEGSKA (reference sequence). V was clipped by 5 bases and J by 2 bases; unmatched bases: 8. The CDR3 bases are TGCAGTGCTCGCCACTGGGACAGGACCTACGAGCAGTACGTC. It encodes CSARHWDRTYEQYV.